These 23 T cell receptor beta chains came from one sample sequenced in a study of T-cell reconstitution after alpha-beta-depleted transplantation in children. Construction of the TCRbeta library involved unique molecular identifiers. In TCRdb, the PCR reads were re-called with MiXCR into one record per CDR3 protein. The sample has around 700,000 distinct CDR3 sequences; roughly 13% are singletons. Material: PBMCs, obtained before TCRalphabeta/CD19-depleted stem cell transplant. The source of these receptors is a girl aged 2 to 9 with congenital amegakaryocytic thrombocytopenia, due to receive a stem cell transplant.

This clonotype was counted at least ten times. CDR3: CSARSGGNEQYF. For the CDR3, the DNA is TGCAGTGCTAGATCCGGGGGCAACGAGCAGTACTTC. The chain is built from TRBV20-1 and TRBJ2-7, with D perhaps given as TRBD1 or TRBD2 (6 bases each). V was pared by 2 bases and J by 5 bases, with 10 bases between. The V gene's germline CDR1 is DFQATT and CDR2 SNEGSKA (reference sequence). This CDR3 has 12 residues.

This clonotype was observed at least ten times. The chain couples TRBV29-1 to TRBJ2-3; D ambiguous. The CDR3 extends over 12 amino acids. From germline, CDR1 is SQVTM and CDR2 ANQGSEA. V dropped 4 bases and J dropped 2 bases, with 7 bases sitting between them. For the CDR3, the DNA is TGCAGCGTTGGTGGGAACACAGATACGCAGTATTTT. This sequence encodes CSVGGNTDTQYF.

The table lists this clonotype with a few counts. The gene calls are TRBV5-1 and TRBJ2-2; D remains unclear. CDR1 is SGHRS, CDR2 YFSETQ, per germline. The V gene lost 0 bases and the J gene lost 13 bases, with 13 bases spanning the gap. This CDR3 has 13 residues. The CDR3 sequence is CASSLVDGLGLFF. The CDR3, as DNA: TGCGCCAGCAGCTTGGTTGACGGCCTGGGGCTGTTTTTT. Together with reference TRBV5-1 and TRBJ2-2, the CDR3 gives the full variable domain: KAGVTQTPRYLIKTRGQQVTLSCSPISGHRSVSWYQQTPGQGLQFLFEYFSETQRNKGNFPGRFSGRQFSNSRSEMNVSTLELGDSALYLCASSLVDGLGLFFGEGSRLTVL.

This clonotype has just a few counts. CDR3 sequence (DNA): TGCAGTGCCCGTTGGGCTAGCGGACCAGATACGCAGTATTTT. It is translated as CSARWASGPDTQYF. The chain is built from TRBV20-1 and TRBJ2-3, with 7 nucleotides matching TRBD2. The CDR3 contains 14 residues. Germline CDR1 DFQATT, CDR2 SNEGSKA (reference sequence). V lost 6 bases and J lost 4; bases outside the gene matches: 10.

V usage is TRBV12-3 or TRBV12-4 and J usage is TRBJ1-3; D not resolved. The V end lost 2 bases, the J end lost 2 bases, and 13 bases lay between the germline ends. The CDR3 consists of 16 residues. The CDR3 here is CASSLNALSTGNTIYF. Here the CDR3 DNA reads TGTGCCAGCAGTTTAAACGCCCTGAGCACTGGAAACACCATATATTTT.

This clonotype was observed at least ten times. V and J are TRBV29-1 and TRBJ1-1, with D hard to call. Germline lookup yields CDR1 SQVTM and CDR2 ANQGSEA. Trimming left V 7 bases short and J 3 bases short, with 12 bases between. CDR3 length equals 12 residues. Written as DNA, the CDR3 is TGCAGCGGGCGGGTTCGGGACACTGAAGCTTTCTTT. Its protein is CSGRVRDTEAFF.

This clonotype was counted a few times. This chain connects TRBV29-1 to TRBJ2-1; 10 positions agree with TRBD2. Germline V gene sequence: CDR1 SQVTM, CDR2 ANQGSEA. The length of the CDR3 is 15 residues. With 3 bases clipped from V and 5 bases from J, the junction kept 7 bases outside the gene matches. The CDR3 DNA follows: TGCAGCGTTGAGCTTGGGACTAGCGTAGACAATGAGCAGTTCTTC. Amino acids: CSVELGTSVDNEQFF.

This clonotype showed up just a few times. The chain has TRBV20-1 and TRBJ2-7; no firm D call. The CDR3 runs to 15 residues. V was shortened by 1 base and J by 0 bases, with 13 bases between the two germline ends. The germline gives CDR1 DFQATT, CDR2 SNEGSKA (reference sequence). In DNA form, the CDR3 reads TGCAGTGCTAGAGGCCGACTTGCGAGCTCCTACGAGCAGTACTTC. Protein product: CSARGRLASSYEQYF.

The chain has TRBV7-9 and TRBJ1-3; a weak D match, TRBD1 (6 bases). The V gene lost 6 bases and the J gene lost 0 bases, with 9 bases spanning the gap. Germline V gene sequence: CDR1 SEHNR, CDR2 FQNEAQ (reference sequence). The CDR3 extends over 14 amino acids. This CDR3 reads CASSGQFSGNTIYF. In DNA, the CDR3 is TGTGCCAGCAGTGGACAGTTCTCTGGAAACACCATATATTTT.

The V call is TRBV5-6, the J call TRBJ2-7; the D call may be TRBD1 or TRBD2 (6 bases each). CDR1 and CDR2 from the germline V gene are SGHDT and YYEEEE. Trimming cost V 4 bases and J 6 bases, with 14 bases left between them. There are 13 residues in the CDR3. This CDR3 is CASSRRGTLEQYF. For the CDR3, the DNA is TGTGCCAGCAGCCGGAGGGGGACACTCGAGCAGTACTTC.

This clonotype occurred a few times. The chain links TRBV5-1 to TRBJ2-5, with a possible D match to TRBD1 (6 bases). The CDR3 is made up of 15 amino acids. The germline V gene encodes CDR1 SGHRS and CDR2 YFSETQ. Trimming removed 4 bases from V and 2 bases from J, with 15 bases in between. In nucleotides, the CDR3 is TGCGCCAGCAGCAGAAGACAGGCAGGACAAGAGACCCAGTACTTC. It is translated as CASSRRQAGQETQYF. The variable domain in full, with the rest retrieved from reference TRBV5-1 and TRBJ2-5, is KAGVTQTPRYLIKTRGQQVTLSCSPISGHRSVSWYQQTPGQGLQFLFEYFSETQRNKGNFPGRFSGRQFSNSRSEMNVSTLELGDSALYLCASSRRQAGQETQYFGPGTRLLVL.

V and J are TRBV19 and TRBJ1-5; D is possibly TRBD1 (5 bases). This CDR3 is built from 13 residues. From germline, CDR1 is LNHDA and CDR2 SQIVND (reference sequence). The V end lost 7 bases, the J end lost 11 bases, and 18 bases lay between the germline ends. The CDR3 DNA reads as TGTGCCAGTAAAGACAGCGGGTCCATTACCCAGCATTTT. Its translation is CASKDSGSITQHF.

This clonotype was recorded a few times. V and J are TRBV7-9 and TRBJ2-1; D is ambiguous. Germline CDR1 SEHNR, CDR2 FQNEAQ (reference sequence). This CDR3 is built from 13 residues. The V gene lost 7 bases and the J gene lost 15 bases, with 22 bases spanning the gap. The CDR3 region is CASTSLSEAFWFF. Here the CDR3 DNA reads TGTGCCAGCACCTCCCTCTCCGAAGCGTTCTGGTTCTTC.

The chain couples TRBV5-1 to TRBJ2-7, with D possibly being TRBD1 (6 bases). The CDR3 totals 14 residues. V was pared by 4 bases and J by 2 bases, with 13 bases between. Germline CDR1 reads SGHRS; CDR2 reads YFSETQ. As DNA, the CDR3 is TGCGCCAGCAGCCCCGGGACAACCACCTACGAGCAGTACTTC. It specifies CASSPGTTTYEQYF.

This clonotype was picked up many times. V usage is TRBV20-1 and J usage is TRBJ2-7, with D perhaps TRBD1 or TRBD2 (7 bases each). Germline V gene sequence: CDR1 DFQATT, CDR2 SNEGSKA (reference sequence). V lost 4 bases and J lost 6, with 19 bases in between. This CDR3 region has 14 residues. This CDR3 is CSAIRTRRGREQYF. In DNA, the CDR3 is TGCAGTGCTATCCGGACTAGAAGGGGGCGCGAGCAGTACTTC.

This clonotype was observed a few times. This rearrangement joins TRBV2 to TRBJ2-1; 8 nucleotides line up with TRBD1. In germline, CDR1 is SNHLY, CDR2 FYNNEI. There are 17 residues in the CDR3. Germline trimming cut 3 bases from V and 9 bases from J; bases unmatched to any gene: 16. CDR3 DNA sequence: TGTGCCAGCAGTGAGCTGGCTATGGGACAGGAGTCACTTGAGCAGTTCTTC. Its translation is CASSELAMGQESLEQFF.

The table lists this clonotype with many counts. The chain joins TRBV20-1 to TRBJ2-7, with 11 bases that match TRBD2. V shed 2 bases and J 1 base; nucleotides not matched to a gene: 1. The germline V gene encodes CDR1 DFQATT and CDR2 SNEGSKA (reference sequence). This CDR3 spans 14 amino acids. The CDR3 DNA reads TGCAGTGCTAGACGGACTAGCGGGTCCTACGAGCAGTACTTC. This gives the protein CSARRTSGSYEQYF.

This clonotype showed up many times. Because the CDR3 is missing its conserved closing phenylalanine or tryptophan, this is likely a read error. No DNA is shown, since the ends of the CDR3 on it are uncertain; the CDR3 is the one TCRdb lists. This chain links TRBV6-5 with TRBJ2-3. CDR1 is MNHEY and CDR2 is SVGAGI in the germline V gene. The CDR3 length equals 12 residues, ends included. CDR3: CASSYSTSLVGS.

This clonotype was picked up many times. This chain links TRBV3-1 with TRBJ2-7; TRBD2 agrees at 7 bases. The CDR3 loop spans 15 amino acids. Germline V lookup: CDR1 LGHDT, CDR2 YNNKEL (reference sequence). Germline trimming cut 1 base from V and 3 bases from J; bases unmatched to any gene: 6. CDR3 bases: TGTGCCAGCAGCCAAGGGCTAGCGGACCACTACGAGCAGTACTTC. Amino acid sequence: CASSQGLADHYEQYF.

The chain is built from TRBV11-2 and TRBJ2-1; possible D gene TRBD2, 6 bases. Germline values: CDR1 SGHAT, CDR2 FQNNGV. V was cut by 5 bases and J by 9 bases, with 11 bases left in between. CDR3 length: 12 residues. CDR3 residues: CASSDSGVEQFF. The CDR3 DNA sequence: TGTGCCAGCAGCGATTCGGGAGTTGAGCAGTTCTTC.

This sequence joins TRBV3-1 and TRBJ2-7, with a weak D call TRBD2 (5 bases). Germline CDR1 is LGHDT and CDR2 is YNNKEL (reference sequence). This CDR3 spans 13 amino acids. V was clipped by 1 base and J by 5 bases, with 9 bases between them. In DNA form, the CDR3 reads TGTGCCAGCAGCCAAGGAGGGTTCGACGAGCAGTACTTC. It yields the protein CASSQGGFDEQYF.

There are a few counts of this clonotype. The chain is built from TRBV27 and TRBJ2-1; D not resolved. This CDR3 has 16 residues. The ends were cut back, 3 bases at V and 0 bases at J, with 12 bases in the middle. The germline V gene encodes CDR1 MNHEY and CDR2 SMNVEV (reference sequence). The DNA of the CDR3 is TGTGCCAGCAGTTTGGGCTTCAGTAGCTCCTACAATGAGCAGTTCTTC. It codes for CASSLGFSSSYNEQFF.

The chain carries TRBV20-1 and TRBJ2-7; 8 bases fit TRBD2. With V trimmed by 6 bases and J by 6 bases, 10 bases remained unmatched. This CDR3 spans 13 amino acids. Germline lookup yields CDR1 DFQATT and CDR2 SNEGSKA (reference sequence). DNA of the CDR3: TGCAGTGCCCGGGCGGGAGGAGATGGCGAGCAGTACTTC. Residues: CSARAGGDGEQYF.